Listed below are T cell receptor beta chains from one sample, sequenced in a study of brain T cells in children with intractable seizures. Assay: immunoSEQ multiplex PCR; the TCRdb copy retains only in-frame clones and omits some. The sample holds around 340,000 clones, over 90% seen once. The input for sequencing was peripheral blood, taken roughly 5 months after surgery. The receptors come from a boy younger than two with tuberous sclerosis and intractable seizures. CDR3s include the opening cysteine and the closing phenylalanine or tryptophan.

V: TRBV27; CDR3: CASSFDPGAQGVNVNTEAFF
V: TRBV7-3; CDR3: CASSYGGPGTDTQYF
V: TRBV5-8; CDR3: CASSLGNPNNEQFF
V: TRBV9; CDR3: CASSVVSSLANTGELFF
V: TRBV5-1; CDR3: CASSLDGESYTF
V: TRBV5-1; CDR3: CASSLDVNSGNTIYF
V: TRBV6-6; CDR3: CASSPRGVVEAFF
V: TRBV14; CDR3: CASSSSGRGQYF
V: TRBV27; CDR3: CASSLTLAGPSYNEQFF
V: TRBV5-5; CDR3: CASSLAGDPHQPQHF
V: TRBV9; CDR3: CASSPSGENTEAFF
V: TRBV5-4; CDR3: CASSWGPTQTKQETQYF
V: TRBV19; CDR3: CASSIQGVDNSPLHF
V: TRBV7-2; CDR3: CASSFSAGGREQYF
V: TRBV10-3; CDR3: CPRLPHYSTDTQYF
V: TRBV5-1; CDR3: CASSLEGNTGNGNTIYF
V: TRBV7-9; CDR3: CASSSWTSVYTGELFF
V: TRBV7-9; CDR3: CASSSSGGREETQYF
V: TRBV27; CDR3: CASSVDRGNEKLFF
V: TRBV30; CDR3: CAWAQGQSGNTIYF
V: TRBV5-4; CDR3: CASSSQCPQHF
V: TRBV25-1; CDR3: CASSAQQSSGNTIYF
V: TRBV10-3; CDR3: CAISGSPETQYF
V: TRBV7-3; CDR3: CASSVTSGISDEQFF
V: TRBV7-3; CDR3: CASSPGLADYNEQFF
V: TRBV6-5; CDR3: CASSQGQGLNGYTF
V: TRBV6-6; CDR3: CASSYSTNTEAFF
V: TRBV12-5; CDR3: CASAGVMETQYF
V: TRBV6-6; CDR3: CASSYEREANYGYTF
V: TRBV30; CDR3: CAWSVGSDFEAFF
V: TRBV9; CDR3: CASSVRDRPSNYGYTF
V: TRBV2; CDR3: CASSPGIEAFF
V: TRBV6-5; CDR3: CASKGLQLYGYTF
V: TRBV19; CDR3: CASSIEDTEAFF
V: TRBV30; CDR3: CASASPTGSLPYEQYF
V: TRBV27; CDR3: CASSLMSGALEAFF
V: TRBV7-9; CDR3: CASTIRGSPLHF
V: TRBV5-4; CDR3: CASNVNGGTLDTEAFF
V: TRBV9; CDR3: CASSAGPGAYNEQFF
V: TRBV7-9; CDR3: CASSSGLATYEQYF
V: TRBV13; CDR3: CASRNTTGGAEAFF
V: TRBV19; CDR3: CASSIDGGHSYEQYF
V: TRBV6-5; CDR3: CASSSPTGMLYTEAFF
V: TRBV7-3; CDR3: CASSLGGLSEAFF
V: TRBV6-5; CDR3: CASRYSAVVAEPEAFF
V: TRBV30; CDR3: CAWSVGNGYTF
V: TRBV7-3; CDR3: CASSLKGTDKETQYF
V: TRBV3-1/TRBV3-2; CDR3: CASSLKKITGNTQYF
V: TRBV5-4; CDR3: CASSSPPRGTSGGRRDTQYF